This T cell receptor (beta chain) was sequenced during a study of graft-versus-host responses after intestinal transplantation. The overall study: Multivisceral, liver-intestinal, or isolated intestinal transplants were given to recipients. Recipients uniformly received anti-thymocyte globulin induction, followed by tacrolimus and steroids for around 3 years.

V lost 0 bases, J lost 8 bases, and 12 bases lay in between. CDR1 and CDR2 (germline): SGHKS, YYEKEE (reference sequence). This CDR3 has 14 residues. Details on this clone: Its matching antigen is unknown.

Broader study findings: Some GvH clones were seen earlier in gut or blood, suggesting intestinal origin. Peak GvH clone levels in circulation were associated with early post-transplant HvG declines.

TCRdb's table, derived via immunoSEQ multiplex PCR, lists solely in-frame clones and lacks some. The sample has approximately 97,000 clones; 85% to 95% are singletons. The starting material was unstimulated CD8+ T cells sorted from spleen or lymph node cells, obtained before transplant. The TCR comes from a human donor who was the organ donor for an intestinal transplant. This chain links TRBV5-5 with TRBJ2-1; maybe TRBD1 (5 bases). DNA for the CDR3: TGTGCCAGCAGCTTGGTCCGCAGGGTTGATGAGCAGTTCTTC. It specifies CASSLVRRVDEQFF.